This T cell receptor (beta chain) was recorded in a study of blood T cell repertoires in COVID-19. At the level of the study: Spain, Italy and the United States supplied samples that represented acute and convalescent COVID-19. PBMCs, B-cell-depleted T cells, or T cells provided the cDNA or gDNA that made up the material.

Seattle patients were enrolled while actively infected and followed longitudinally. CDR3 size: 16 residues. The germline V gene has CDR1 LNHDA and CDR2 SQIVND (reference sequence). Trimming took 5 bases from V and 7 from J; bases not matched to a gene: 9. Methods used by the authors: Amplifying reference gene primers gave estimates of nucleated cell counts. Measured with immunoSEQ multiplex PCR; TCRdb has only the in-frame clones, and not every one. Clone size and the V and J calls come from that table; the DNA yielded D and trimming. Of roughly 190,000 clones listed, approximately 87% are singletons.

The sample taken for sequencing was peripheral blood. The V gene is TRBV19, the J gene TRBJ2-7; 15 nucleotides match TRBD2. The receptor was isolated from a woman aged 55-70 years with COVID-19, enrolled during active disease. The CDR3 reads CASSHGTSGRLKEQYF. The CDR3 DNA reads TGTGCCAGTAGTCACGGGACTAGCGGGAGGCTTAAGGAGCAGTACTTC.